The present T cell receptor beta chain was sequenced within a study of T cells after yellow fever vaccination. Study-level findings and limits: Relatively few clonotypes were ones that appeared in both CD4 and CD8 compartments. Most primary-vaccination clones reappeared after the booster (more than 95% CD4, approximately 88% CD8).

The CDR3 is 16 residues long. From germline, CDR1 is DFQATT and CDR2 SNEGSKA (reference sequence). V lost 0 bases and J lost 4, with 18 bases in between. Production of TCR cDNA was by 5'RACE template switching, which also added a universal primer site and UMIs. TCRdb independently ran MiXCR on the 5' RACE reads; one entry per CDR3 protein. The sample has 200,000 to 300,000 distinct CDR3 sequences, 6% to 7.5% seen once. This clonotype was counted ten times or more. Its cognate antigen is unknown. This receptor was identified in a man aged 25 to 40 who received the YFV17D yellow fever vaccine. The material sequenced was CD4+ T cells sorted from PBMCs, taken 15 days after the yellow fever booster vaccination. The chain joins TRBV20-1 to TRBJ1-2; TRBD1 might be the D (5 bases). The CDR3 nucleotides read TGCAGTGCTAGAGATACAATGGTGGGGACGGCCTATGGCTACACCTTC. This translates into CSARDTMVGTAYGYTF.